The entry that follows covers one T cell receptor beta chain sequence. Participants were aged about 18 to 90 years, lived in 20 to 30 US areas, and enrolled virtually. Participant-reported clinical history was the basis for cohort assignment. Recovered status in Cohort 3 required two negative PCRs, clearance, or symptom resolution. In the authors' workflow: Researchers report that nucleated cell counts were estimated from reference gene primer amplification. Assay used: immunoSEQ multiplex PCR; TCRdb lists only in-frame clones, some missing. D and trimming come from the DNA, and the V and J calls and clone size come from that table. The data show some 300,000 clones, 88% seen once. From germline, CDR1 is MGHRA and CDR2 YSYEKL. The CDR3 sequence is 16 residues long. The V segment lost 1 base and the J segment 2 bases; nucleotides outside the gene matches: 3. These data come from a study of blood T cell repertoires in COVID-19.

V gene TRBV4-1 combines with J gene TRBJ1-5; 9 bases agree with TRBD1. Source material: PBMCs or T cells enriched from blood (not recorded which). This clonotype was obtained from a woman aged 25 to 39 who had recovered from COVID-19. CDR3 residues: CASSQGTGVGNQPQHF. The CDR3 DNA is TGCGCCAGCAGCCAAGGGACAGGGGTCGGCAATCAGCCCCAGCATTTT.